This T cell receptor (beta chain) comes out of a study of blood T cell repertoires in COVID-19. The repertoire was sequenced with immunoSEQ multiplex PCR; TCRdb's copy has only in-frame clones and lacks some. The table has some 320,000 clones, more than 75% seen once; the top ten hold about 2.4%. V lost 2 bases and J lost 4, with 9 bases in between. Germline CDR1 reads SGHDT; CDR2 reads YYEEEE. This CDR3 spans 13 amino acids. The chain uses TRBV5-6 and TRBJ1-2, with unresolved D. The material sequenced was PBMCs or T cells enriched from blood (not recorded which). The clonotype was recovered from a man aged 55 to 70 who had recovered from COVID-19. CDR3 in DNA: TGTGCCAGCAGCTTCTCAGCGCCCTATGGCTACACCTTC. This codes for CASSFSAPYGYTF. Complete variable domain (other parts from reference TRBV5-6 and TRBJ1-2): DAGVTQSPTHLIKTRGQQVTLRCSPKSGHDTVSWYQQALGQGPQFIFQYYEEEERQRGNFPDRFSGHQFPNYSSELNVNALLLGDSALYLCASSFSAPYGYTFGSGTRLTVV.